This is a list of T cell receptor beta chains from one sample in a study of T cell repertoires in cytomegalovirus infection. Each CDR3 protein gets one entry after TCRdb re-called the reads with MiXCR. There are 350,000 to 550,000 distinct CDR3 sequences in the sample; approximately 31% occur only once, and roughly 13% lies in the top ten. The sequencing input was PBMCs. These receptors were collected from a human donor in good health (CMV status not recorded). Some clones in this sample may be carry-over from other donors' samples. Each CDR3 is given without its conserved first and last residue. The D gene is left open where the match is weak. Part of the rows lack a size; the others show once, few, many or a class for expanded clones.

d_call,clone_size,j_call,v_call,cdr3_aa
-,-,TRBJ1-5,TRBV2,ASSLRGIGNQPQH
-,few,TRBJ2-1,TRBV2,ASSDARSTPYNEQF
TRBD2,-,TRBJ2-3,TRBV12-3/TRBV12-4,ATLRLAGGPKSTDTQY
-,many,TRBJ1-5,TRBV7-8,ASSLSPAGDNQPQH
-,-,TRBJ2-2,TRBV4-3,ASSQDGEAGELF
TRBD2,few,TRBJ2-1,TRBV12-5,ASGLYGTSGGEQF
TRBD2,-,TRBJ2-4,TRBV7-9,ASSSGGTAKNIQY
-,few,TRBJ1-3,TRBV7-9,ASSLVVSGNTIY
-,few,TRBJ2-7,TRBV5-4,ASSPDVAYEQY
TRBD2,-,TRBJ2-1,TRBV7-2,SRSSASGANNEQF
-,many,TRBJ2-5,TRBV7-8,ASSLDRNQETQY
-,many,TRBJ1-1,TRBV7-9,ASSLDPGKAF
-,-,TRBJ1-5,TRBV2,ASSDGWRSNQPQH
-,many,TRBJ2-7,TRBV7-2,ASSWGSNEQY
-,-,TRBJ1-1,TRBV28,ASSQYRPGITEAF
-,-,TRBJ1-1,TRBV2,ASSESPDYTEAF
-,many,TRBJ1-5,TRBV7-2,ASSFRGGNNQPQH
-,many,TRBJ1-1,TRBV7-9,ASSLGLGARRTEAF
-,-,TRBJ2-7,TRBV23-1,ASSQGARDEQY
TRBD2,-,TRBJ2-3,TRBV25-1,ASSESLGGSGGPSTDTQY
TRBD1,few,TRBJ1-1,TRBV6-5,ASSYRTTGGREAF
-,few,TRBJ2-5,TRBV6-2/TRBV6-3,ASSYSEETQY
-,-,TRBJ1-3,TRBV11-2,ASSLDWGGSGNTIY
-,few,TRBJ2-7,TRBV10-3,AIGIVPLSYEQY
TRBD1,-,TRBJ2-7,TRBV7-3,ASSRAGTGGYEQY
-,few,TRBJ2-7,TRBV12-3/TRBV12-4,ASSERVVSASYEQY
TRBD1,-,TRBJ1-5,TRBV6-1,ASRDGTGNNQPQH
TRBD1,-,TRBJ2-2,TRBV4-3,ASSQEYRGTGELF
-,many,TRBJ2-5,TRBV7-2,ASTYDRGSGTQY
-,-,TRBJ2-7,TRBV7-8,ASSLAEDSGYEQY
-,-,TRBJ2-3,TRBV15,ATSRGGLNTDTQY
-,many,TRBJ1-2,TRBV7-2,ASSLPPTGANYGYT
-,many,TRBJ2-7,TRBV12-3/TRBV12-4,ASSSGPYEQY
-,many,TRBJ2-3,TRBV11-2,ASSPLGRTVRTDTQY
-,many,TRBJ1-5,TRBV7-2,ASSSYSNQPQH
TRBD2,few,TRBJ2-2,TRBV7-2,ASSLESGDTGELF
TRBD1,-,TRBJ1-5,TRBV5-6,ASSLNRGQGSQPQH
-,few,TRBJ1-1,TRBV20-1,SARDGEGNTEAF
TRBD2,-,TRBJ2-1,TRBV6-2/TRBV6-3,ASHRGASGGYNEQF
-,many,TRBJ2-1,TRBV6-1,ASSQWDEDNEQF
-,-,TRBJ2-3,TRBV20-1,SARDTGKRTDTQY
-,-,TRBJ1-4,TRBV4-1,ASRSGWGNEKLF
-,-,TRBJ2-3,TRBV19,ASTHRGDSLGDTQY
-,few,TRBJ2-1,TRBV11-2,ASSLVTSDRF
TRBD1,few,TRBJ1-2,TRBV28,ASSSEDRGYGYT
-,few,TRBJ2-7,TRBV24-1,ATISHGFYEQY
-,few,TRBJ2-7,TRBV5-4,ASSLEAGRTYEQY
-,-,TRBJ2-2,TRBV7-2,ASRTGTMNTGELF
-,-,TRBJ1-4,TRBV20-1,SARLWRGDPTNEKLF
TRBD2,many,TRBJ2-1,TRBV7-2,ASSLALAGVDEQF